This T cell receptor (beta chain) comes out of a study of cytomegalovirus exposure and HLA in healthy donors. About the study: A prior analysis found 117 million unique TCR beta sequences from about 179 million T cells. Findings of the study overall: The study designated 150 to 200 TCR beta chains cytomegalovirus-associated. As confirmed in vitro, a few CMV-associated chains were specific for CMV antigens.

As for the donors, each was a healthy bone marrow donor. PCR primers comprised 60 Vbeta and 13 Jbeta primers. Repertoires were generated with immunoSEQ multiplex PCR, while TCRdb's copy carries only in-frame clones and drops some. Here the sample spans approximately 150,000 clones, roughly 86% being singletons. About this clone itself: Its matching antigen is unknown.

This clonotype originated in a girl aged 5-17 years in good health and CMV-seropositive. The source material was PBMCs.

In DNA, the CDR3 is TGTGCCAGCAGTTTCCGGCAGGGGGCAGGGGAGGCTGAAGCTTTCTTT. It encodes CASSFRQGAGEAEAFF. The V gene is TRBV27, the J gene TRBJ1-1; 8 bases align to TRBD1. CDR3 length: 16 amino acids. V dropped 3 bases and J dropped 6; count of bases not matched to a gene: 12. The V gene's germline CDR1 is MNHEY and CDR2 SMNVEV (reference sequence).